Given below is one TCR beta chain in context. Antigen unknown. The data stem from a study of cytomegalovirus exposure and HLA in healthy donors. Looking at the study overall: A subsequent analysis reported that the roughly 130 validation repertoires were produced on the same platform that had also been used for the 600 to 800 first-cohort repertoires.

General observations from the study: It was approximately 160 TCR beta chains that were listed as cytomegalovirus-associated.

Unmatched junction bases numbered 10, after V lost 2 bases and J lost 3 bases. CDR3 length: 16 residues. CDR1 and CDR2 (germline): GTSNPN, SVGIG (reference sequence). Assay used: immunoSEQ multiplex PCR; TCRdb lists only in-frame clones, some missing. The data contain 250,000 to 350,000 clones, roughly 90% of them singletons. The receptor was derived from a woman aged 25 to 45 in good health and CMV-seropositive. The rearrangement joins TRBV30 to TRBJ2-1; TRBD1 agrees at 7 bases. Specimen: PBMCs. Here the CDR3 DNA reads TGTGCCTGGAGTCTCGGTAGGGACAGTGACTACAATGAGCAGTTCTTC. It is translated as CAWSLGRDSDYNEQFF. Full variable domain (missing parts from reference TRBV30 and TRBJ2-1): SQTIHQWPATLVQPVGSPLSLECTVEGTSNPNLYWYRQAAGRGLQLLFYSVGIGQISSEVPQNLSASRPQDRQFILSSKKLLLSDSGFYLCAWSLGRDSDYNEQFFGPGTRLTVL.